Each of the 10 T cell receptor beta chains below was sequenced from the same sample in a study of blood T cell repertoires in COVID-19. The table came from immunoSEQ multiplex PCR; TCRdb's copy has only in-frame clones and leaves some out. The sample comprises around 56,000 clones, around 81% of which are singletons, and under 30% rests with the top ten. Source material: peripheral blood. These receptor sequences come from an elderly woman with active or convalescent COVID-19.

This clone was counted at least ten times. This chain links TRBV24-1 with TRBJ2-3; D not certain. Trimming shortened V by 1 base and J by 14 bases, and 12 bases separated the two germline ends. CDR3 length: 12 residues. Germline V gives CDR1 KGHDR, CDR2 SFDVKD. The CDR3 region is CATSDFGGYSYF. The CDR3 coding sequence is TGTGCCACCAGTGATTTTGGCGGCTACTCGTATTTT.

The chain employs TRBV3-1 (or the pseudogene TRBV3-2) and TRBJ1-4, with 9 bases that match TRBD1. CDR1 and CDR2 from the germline V gene are LGHDT and YNNKEL (reference sequence). The V and J ends lost 3 bases and 1 base, in that order; junction bases with no gene match: 6. There are 17 residues in the CDR3. The CDR3 loop is CASSQSRDRVTNEKLFF. Written as DNA, the CDR3 is TGTGCCAGCAGCCAGTCCCGGGACAGGGTAACTAATGAAAAACTGTTTTTT.

The chain's CDR3 is CASSPLAGVTDTQYF. CDR3 nucleotides: TGTGCCAGCAGCCCACTAGCGGGGGTCACAGATACGCAGTATTTT. The chain links TRBV9 to TRBJ2-3; 11 positions agree with TRBD2. Germline CDR1 SGDLS, CDR2 YYNGEE. CDR3 length: 15 amino acids. V was clipped by 4 bases and J by 2 bases; unmatched bases: 3.

This clone has only a few counts. The chain couples TRBV24-1 to TRBJ1-2, with D possibly matching TRBD1 (5 bases). The length of the CDR3 is 14 residues. V was trimmed by 3 bases and J by 8 bases, leaving 15 bases between them. In germline, CDR1 is KGHDR, CDR2 SFDVKD. The CDR3 spells CATSDPLQGGGYTF. The CDR3 nucleotides read TGTGCCACCAGTGATCCCCTTCAGGGTGGCGGCTACACCTTC.

CDR3 in DNA: TGTGCCAGCAGCCAAAAGGGGTCTGGAAACACCATATATTTT. Translated: CASSQKGSGNTIYF. The chain uses TRBV3-1 (or the pseudogene TRBV3-2) and TRBJ1-3; maybe TRBD1 (5 bases). V gave up 2 bases and J gave up 1 base, with 6 bases separating them. This CDR3 region has 14 residues. Looked up from germline, CDR1 is LGHDT and CDR2 is YNNKEL (reference sequence).

This rearrangement joins TRBV11-2 to TRBJ2-7; the match to TRBD2 covers 11 bases. The CDR3 is 14 residues long. V shed 5 bases and J 6 bases; nucleotides not matched to a gene: 6. CDR1 and CDR2 (germline): SGHAT, FQNNGV. CDR3 residues: CASSQTGTSGEQYF. In nucleotides, the CDR3 is TGTGCCAGCAGCCAAACGGGGACTAGCGGCGAGCAGTACTTC.

Only a few counts were recorded for this clone. V and J are TRBV7-3 and TRBJ1-2; D uncertain. The V end was cut by 11 bases, the J end by 4 bases, with 20 bases between. CDR3 length: 14 residues. Germline V CDR1 and CDR2: SGHTA, FQGTGA. CDR3 region: CACVRRLKIYGYTF. The CDR3 coding sequence is TGTGCCTGCGTGAGGCGCCTCAAGATCTATGGCTACACCTTC.

The rearrangement uses TRBV6-5 and TRBJ1-1, with D maybe TRBD1 (5 bases). The CDR3 length is 13 residues. The V gene's germline CDR1 is MNHEY and CDR2 SVGAGI. The germline V and J ends were trimmed by 3 bases and 6 bases, with 11 bases remaining between them. In DNA, the CDR3 is TGTGCCAGCAGTTATATCGACAGACCTGAAGCTTTCTTT. Translating gives CASSYIDRPEAFF.

J is TRBJ1-2 and V is TRBV5-6; the D is unclear. With 0 bases removed from V and 4 bases from J, the gap between germline ends came to 10 bases. From germline, CDR1 is SGHDT and CDR2 YYEEEE. This CDR3 has 14 residues. CDR3 bases: TGTGCCAGCAGCTTGGTAGCAGGAGGCTATGGCTACACCTTC. Translated: CASSLVAGGYGYTF.

The genes are TRBV7-6 and TRBJ2-1, with 10 bases lining up with TRBD2. V trimming: 0 bases; J trimming: 4 bases; junction bases outside the gene matches: 3. Germline V CDR1 and CDR2: SGHVS, FNYEAQ. The CDR3 runs to 16 residues. The CDR3 reads CASSLAQLAGYNEQFF. The DNA of the CDR3 is TGTGCCAGCAGCTTAGCCCAACTAGCGGGGTACAATGAGCAGTTCTTC.